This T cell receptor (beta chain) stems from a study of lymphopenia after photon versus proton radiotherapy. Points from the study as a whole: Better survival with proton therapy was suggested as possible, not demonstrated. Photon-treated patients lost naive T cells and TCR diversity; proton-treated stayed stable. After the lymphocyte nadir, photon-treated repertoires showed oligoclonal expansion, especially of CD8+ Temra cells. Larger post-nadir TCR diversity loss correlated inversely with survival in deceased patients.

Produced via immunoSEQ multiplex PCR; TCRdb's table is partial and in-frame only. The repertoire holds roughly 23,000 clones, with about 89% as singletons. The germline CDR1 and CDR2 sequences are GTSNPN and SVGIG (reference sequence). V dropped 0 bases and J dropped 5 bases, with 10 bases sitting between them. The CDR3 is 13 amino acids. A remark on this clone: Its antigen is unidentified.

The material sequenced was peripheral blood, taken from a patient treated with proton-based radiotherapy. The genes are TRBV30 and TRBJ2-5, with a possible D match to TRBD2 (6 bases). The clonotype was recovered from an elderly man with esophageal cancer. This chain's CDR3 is CAWSVKGGETQYF. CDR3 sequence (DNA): TGTGCCTGGAGTGTAAAAGGAGGGGAGACCCAGTACTTC. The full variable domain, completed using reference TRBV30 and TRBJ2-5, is SQTIHQWPATLVQPVGSPLSLECTVEGTSNPNLYWYRQAAGRGLQLLFYSVGIGQISSEVPQNLSASRPQDRQFILSSKKLLLSDSGFYLCAWSVKGGETQYFGPGTRLLVL.